This T cell receptor (beta chain) comes out of a study of CD8+CD57+ T cells in acquired aplastic anemia (dated by TCRdb to 2017 to 2018). Study-level background: On average, sorted CD4+ and CD8+ cells yielded roughly 3.4 ug of extracted DNA, with a range of about 0.17 to 27.4 ug. CD8+CD57+ expansion was defined as frequency above the mean frequency observed in healthy subjects. The investigation overall reported the following: Between patients and healthy controls, no significant difference in CD8+ Simpson's diversity was found (P=0.060). Roughly 29 CD8+ CDR3 sequences were shared between patients and controls but appeared highly expressed in patients and within their immunodominant clones.

V is reduced by 3 bases and J by 3 bases, leaving a spacing of 9 bases between them. From the germline V gene (reference sequence), CDR1 is DFQATT and CDR2 is SNEGSKA. CDR3 length: 14 amino acids, cysteine to phenylalanine. Only the CDR3 part of the read is kept: 42 bases, read in frame from the first base. Patients chosen for sequencing had shown expansion of CD8+CD57+ cells by flow cytometry. Every patient had severe acquired aplastic anemia, diagnosed using the International Study of Aplastic Anemia and Agranulocytosis and Camitta criteria. No patient had received any therapy when blood was sampled. The study deep-sequenced TCR repertoires of sorted CD4+ and CD8+ blood T cells from severe aplastic anemia patients and healthy subjects. Patients were enrolled in the USA under clinicaltrials.gov protocols 00001620, 01623167, 00001397, 00071045, 00081523 and 00961064. Ficoll-Paque density gradient centrifugation was used to isolate peripheral blood mononuclear cells. Before DNA was extracted, CD4+ and CD8+ T cells were sorted using either FACS or magnetic beads.

TCR beta VDJ combination and CDR3 sequence profiling used genomic DNA as the template. An Illumina HiSeq 2000 was the platform used for TCR repertoire sequencing. On the authors' methods: TRBV/TRBJ rearrangement plots, CDR3 size and DJ length profiles, and Simpson's diversity index were used to assess repertoires. The immunodominant clone was defined as the most abundant DNA sequence in deep sequencing data. CDR3 amino acid sequences were checked for sharing between subjects and were compared against published repertoires and the VDJdb database. Clones were called with MiXCR by TCRdb after fastp trimmed the public reads at Q25, and only in-frame beta chains were retained. Rows are unified per CDR3 protein, each entry keeping the most common DNA and genes. TCRdb assigned the V and J calls; the authors' analysis was not used. The sample table records about half a million distinct CDR3 sequences; approximately 33% of these occur just once. Less than 0.85% of the sample is in the top ten clones.

Remarks on this clonotype: Its antigen target is currently unknown. Base qualities are not provided; no much larger clone lies one nucleotide away.

Input material: sorted CD4+, CD8+, or CD8+CD57+ T cells (not recorded which) from PBMCs. The rearranged chain carries TRBV20-1 and TRBJ1-6; tentative D gene TRBD1, with 6 bases matching. The sequence was collected from a human donor with aplastic anemia. The nucleotides read TGCAGTGCTAGTAGGACAGACTATAATTCACCCCTCCACTTT. The resulting protein is CSASRTDYNSPLHF.